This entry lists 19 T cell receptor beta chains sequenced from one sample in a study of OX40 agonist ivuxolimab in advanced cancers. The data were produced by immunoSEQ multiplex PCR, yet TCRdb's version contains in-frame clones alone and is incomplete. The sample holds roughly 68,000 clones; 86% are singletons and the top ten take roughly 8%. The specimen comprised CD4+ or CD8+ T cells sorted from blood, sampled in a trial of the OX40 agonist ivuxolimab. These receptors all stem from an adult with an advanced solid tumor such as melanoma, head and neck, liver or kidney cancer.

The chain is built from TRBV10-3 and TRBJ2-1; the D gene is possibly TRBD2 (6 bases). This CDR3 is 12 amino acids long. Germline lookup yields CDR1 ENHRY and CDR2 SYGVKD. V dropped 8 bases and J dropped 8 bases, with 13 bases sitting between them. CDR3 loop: CAISSGEYEQFF. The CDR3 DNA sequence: TGTGCCATCTCCTCGGGGGAATATGAGCAGTTCTTC.

CDR3 sequence reads: CAISGQGNQPQHF. DNA of the CDR3: TGTGCCATCAGCGGACAGGGCAATCAGCCCCAGCATTTT. The rearrangement uses TRBV10-3 and TRBJ1-5; 7 bases map to TRBD1. Germline-derived CDR1 and CDR2 are ENHRY and SYGVKD. Losses at the gene ends were 6 bases for V and 2 bases for J; bases not matched to a gene: 1. The CDR3 consists of 13 residues.

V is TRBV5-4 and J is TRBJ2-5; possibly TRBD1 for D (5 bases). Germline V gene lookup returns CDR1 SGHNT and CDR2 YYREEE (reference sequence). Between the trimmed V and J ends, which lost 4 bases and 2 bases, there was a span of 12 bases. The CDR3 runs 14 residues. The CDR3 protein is CASSKGRTQETQYF. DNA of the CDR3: TGTGCCAGCAGCAAAGGACGGACACAAGAGACCCAGTACTTC.

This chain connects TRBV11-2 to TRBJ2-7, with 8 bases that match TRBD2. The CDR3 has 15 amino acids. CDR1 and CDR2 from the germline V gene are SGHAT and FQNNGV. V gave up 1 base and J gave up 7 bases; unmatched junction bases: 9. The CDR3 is CASSLAGLGDREQYF. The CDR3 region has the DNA TGTGCCAGCAGCTTAGCGGGACTAGGGGACCGGGAGCAGTACTTC. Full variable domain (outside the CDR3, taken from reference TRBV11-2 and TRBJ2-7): EAGVAQSPRYKIIEKRQSVAFWCNPISGHATLYWYQQILGQGPKLLIQFQNNGVVDDSQLPKDRFSAERLKGVDSTLKIQPAKLEDSAVYLCASSLAGLGDREQYFGPGTRLTVT.

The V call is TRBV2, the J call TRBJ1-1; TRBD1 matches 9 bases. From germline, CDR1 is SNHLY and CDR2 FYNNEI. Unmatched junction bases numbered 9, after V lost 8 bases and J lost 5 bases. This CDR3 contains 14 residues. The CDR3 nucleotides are TGTGCCAGCCGACCTCAGACAGGGGGTACTGAAGCTTTCTTT. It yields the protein CASRPQTGGTEAFF.

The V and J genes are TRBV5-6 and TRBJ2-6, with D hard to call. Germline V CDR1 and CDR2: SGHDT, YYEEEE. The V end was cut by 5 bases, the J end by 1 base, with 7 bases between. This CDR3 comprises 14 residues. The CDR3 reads CASSSVSGANVLTF. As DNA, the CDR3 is TGTGCCAGCAGTTCTGTTTCTGGGGCCAACGTCCTGACTTTC.

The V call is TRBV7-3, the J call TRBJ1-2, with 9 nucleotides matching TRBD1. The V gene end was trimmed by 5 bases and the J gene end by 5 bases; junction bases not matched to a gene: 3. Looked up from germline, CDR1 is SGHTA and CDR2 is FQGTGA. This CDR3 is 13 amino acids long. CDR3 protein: CASSPGTGYGYTF. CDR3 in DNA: TGTGCCAGCAGCCCCGGGACAGGGTATGGCTACACCTTC.

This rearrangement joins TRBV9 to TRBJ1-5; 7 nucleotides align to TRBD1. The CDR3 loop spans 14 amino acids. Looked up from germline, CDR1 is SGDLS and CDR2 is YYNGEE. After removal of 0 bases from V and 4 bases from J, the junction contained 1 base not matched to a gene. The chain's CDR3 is CASSVGDRNQPQHF. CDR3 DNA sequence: TGTGCCAGCAGCGTAGGGGACAGAAATCAGCCCCAGCATTTT.

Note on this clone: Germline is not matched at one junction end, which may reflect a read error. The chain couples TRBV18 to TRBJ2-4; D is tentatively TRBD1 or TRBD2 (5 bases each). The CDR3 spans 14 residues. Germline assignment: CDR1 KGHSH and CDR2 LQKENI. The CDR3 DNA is TGTGCCAGCTCACCGGTTTTTTCCCGGGACGGCCTGAACTTC. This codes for CASSPVFSRDGLNF.

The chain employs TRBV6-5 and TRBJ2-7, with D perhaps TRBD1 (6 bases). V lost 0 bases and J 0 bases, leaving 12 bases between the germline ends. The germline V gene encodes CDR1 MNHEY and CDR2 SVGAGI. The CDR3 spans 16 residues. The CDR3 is CASSYSDRSSSYEQYF. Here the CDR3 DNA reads TGTGCCAGCAGTTACTCTGACAGGTCCAGCTCCTACGAGCAGTACTTC.

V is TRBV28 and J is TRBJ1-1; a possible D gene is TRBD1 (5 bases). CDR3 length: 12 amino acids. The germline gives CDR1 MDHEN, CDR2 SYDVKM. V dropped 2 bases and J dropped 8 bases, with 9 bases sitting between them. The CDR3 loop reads CASSLGDGEAFF. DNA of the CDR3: TGTGCCAGCAGTTTAGGGGACGGAGAAGCTTTCTTT.

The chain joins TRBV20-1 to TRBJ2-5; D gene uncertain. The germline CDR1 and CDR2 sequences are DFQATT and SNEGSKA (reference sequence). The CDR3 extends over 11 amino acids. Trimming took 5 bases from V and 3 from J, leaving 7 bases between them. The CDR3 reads CSARREETQYF. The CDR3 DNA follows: TGCAGTGCTCGCAGAGAAGAGACCCAGTACTTC.

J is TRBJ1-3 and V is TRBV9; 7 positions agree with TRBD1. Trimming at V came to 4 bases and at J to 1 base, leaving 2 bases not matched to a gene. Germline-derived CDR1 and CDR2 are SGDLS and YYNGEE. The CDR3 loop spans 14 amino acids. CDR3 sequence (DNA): TGTGCCAGCAGCCTGACAGGGTCTGGAAACACCATATATTTT. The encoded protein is CASSLTGSGNTIYF.

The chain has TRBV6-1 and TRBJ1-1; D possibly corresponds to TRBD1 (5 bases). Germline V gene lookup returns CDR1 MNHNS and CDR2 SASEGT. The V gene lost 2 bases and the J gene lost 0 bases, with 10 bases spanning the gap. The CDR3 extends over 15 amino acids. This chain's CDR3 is CASSEIGGMNTEAFF. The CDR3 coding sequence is TGTGCCAGCAGTGAAATTGGGGGGATGAACACTGAAGCTTTCTTT.

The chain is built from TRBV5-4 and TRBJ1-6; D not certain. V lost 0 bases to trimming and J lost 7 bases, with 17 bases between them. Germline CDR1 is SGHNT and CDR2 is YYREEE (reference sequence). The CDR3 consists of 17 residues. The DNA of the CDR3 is TGTGCCAGCAGCTTGGCCGGCAGGCCTCAAGGGAATTCACCCCTCCACTTT. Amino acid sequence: CASSLAGRPQGNSPLHF.

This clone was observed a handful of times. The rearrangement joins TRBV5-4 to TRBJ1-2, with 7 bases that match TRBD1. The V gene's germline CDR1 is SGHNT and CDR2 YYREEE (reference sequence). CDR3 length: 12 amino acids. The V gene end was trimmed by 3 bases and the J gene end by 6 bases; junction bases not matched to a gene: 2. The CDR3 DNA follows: TGTGCCAGCAGCTGGGGGACAGATGGCTACACCTTC. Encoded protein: CASSWGTDGYTF.

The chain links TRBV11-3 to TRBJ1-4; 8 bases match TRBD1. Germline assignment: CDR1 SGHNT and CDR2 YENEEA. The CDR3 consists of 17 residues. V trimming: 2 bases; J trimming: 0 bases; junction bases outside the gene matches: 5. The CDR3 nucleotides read TGTGCCAGCAGCTTACGCCGGACAGGGCCAACTAATGAAAAACTGTTTTTT. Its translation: CASSLRRTGPTNEKLFF.

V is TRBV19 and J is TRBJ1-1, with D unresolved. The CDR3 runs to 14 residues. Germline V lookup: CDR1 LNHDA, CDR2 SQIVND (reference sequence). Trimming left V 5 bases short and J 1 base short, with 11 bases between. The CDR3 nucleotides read TGTGCCAGTAGTCATCGACGGTCGAACACTGAAGCTTTCTTT. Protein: CASSHRRSNTEAFF.

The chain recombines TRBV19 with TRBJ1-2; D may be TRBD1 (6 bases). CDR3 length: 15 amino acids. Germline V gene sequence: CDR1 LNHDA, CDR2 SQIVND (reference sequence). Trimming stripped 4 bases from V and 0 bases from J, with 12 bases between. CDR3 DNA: TGTGCCAGTAGTACCTGGGACACTCCTAACTATGGCTACACCTTC. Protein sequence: CASSTWDTPNYGYTF.